The 8 T cell receptor beta chains listed next were all sequenced from one sample in a study of blood T cell repertoires in COVID-19. TCRdb keeps only in-frame clones here, not all; method: immunoSEQ multiplex PCR. The table lists under 250,000 clones, roughly nine tenths of them singletons. Sequencing used peripheral blood. The receptors stem from a man in his thirties or forties with acute or convalescent COVID-19.

This chain joins TRBV2 and TRBJ2-5, with TRBD1 matching over 8 bases. This CDR3 is built from 14 residues. Germline CDR1 is SNHLY and CDR2 is FYNNEI. Trimming at V came to 10 bases and at J to 5 bases, leaving 12 bases not matched to a gene. This CDR3 reads CANRKDRVGETQYF. The CDR3 DNA is TGTGCCAATAGAAAGGACAGGGTTGGGGAGACCCAGTACTTC.

The J gene is TRBJ1-4, the V gene TRBV18, with a weak D call TRBD1 (5 bases). The CDR3 spans 14 residues. V lost 1 base and J 8 bases, leaving 11 bases between the germline ends. CDR1 is KGHSH and CDR2 is LQKENI in the germline V gene. This CDR3 reads CASSPQGLGEKLFF. The CDR3, as DNA: TGTGCCAGCTCACCACAGGGGTTGGGGGAAAAACTGTTTTTT.

This chain uses TRBV28 with TRBJ1-1, with D possibly matching TRBD1 (6 bases). Germline CDR1 is MDHEN and CDR2 is SYDVKM. The CDR3 sequence is 15 residues long. V was cut by 4 bases and J by 1 base, with 13 bases left in between. CDR3 sequence: CASSSQGKGNTEAFF. The CDR3 DNA follows: TGTGCCAGCAGTTCTCAGGGGAAGGGGAACACTGAAGCTTTCTTT.

This rearrangement joins TRBV28 to TRBJ1-3; unclear D gene. Germline V lookup: CDR1 MDHEN, CDR2 SYDVKM. The V end lost 6 bases, the J end lost 4 bases, and 7 bases lay between the germline ends. This CDR3 comprises 12 residues. The CDR3 loop reads CASRQNGNTIYF. In DNA, the CDR3 is TGTGCCAGCAGACAAAACGGAAACACCATATATTTT.

This sequence joins TRBV6-6 and TRBJ2-5, with D perhaps TRBD1 (6 bases). Germline CDR1 and CDR2: MNHNY and SVGAGI (reference sequence). The length of the CDR3 is 15 residues. Deletions cut 1 base from V and 6 bases from J, with 15 bases between. CDR3 in amino acids: CASSYWIGTTQTQYF. The CDR3 region has the DNA TGTGCCAGCAGTTACTGGATAGGGACAACCCAGACCCAGTACTTC.

V and J are TRBV5-4 and TRBJ2-2; TRBD1 agrees at 9 bases. V gave up 3 bases and J gave up 6 bases; unmatched junction bases: 9. The CDR3 length is 16 residues. Germline V CDR1 and CDR2: SGHNT, YYREEE (reference sequence). The CDR3 nucleotides are TGTGCCAGCAGCTCAAAACAGGGGGCGTCGGCCGGGGAGCTGTTTTTT. This translates into CASSSKQGASAGELFF.

The chain recombines TRBV29-1 with TRBJ2-7; tentatively, D is TRBD1 (5 bases). The length of the CDR3 is 11 residues. V was clipped by 5 bases and J by 7 bases, with 12 bases between them. In germline, CDR1 is SQVTM, CDR2 ANQGSEA. As DNA, the CDR3 is TGCAGCGTTTCCCAGGGAAGAGAGCAGTACTTC. Its protein is CSVSQGREQYF.

This chain uses TRBV6-5 with TRBJ2-1; TRBD1 agrees at 9 bases. With 4 bases clipped from V and 2 bases from J, the junction kept 3 bases outside the gene matches. Looked up from germline, CDR1 is MNHEY and CDR2 is SVGAGI. This CDR3 has 15 residues. The CDR3 coding sequence is TGTGCCAGCAGTTTTCGACAGGGGGCCTACAATGAGCAGTTCTTC. Protein sequence: CASSFRQGAYNEQFF.